This record looks at one T cell receptor beta chain sequence and its context. Antigen unknown. Amplification used 60 Vbeta primers and 13 Jbeta primers. Sequencing was performed with immunoSEQ multiplex PCR; in TCRdb, only in-frame clones are kept and a portion is missing. This repertoire shows 180,000 or so clones, 70% to 90% found once; its top ten account for roughly 10%. The CDR3 length is 12 residues. In germline, CDR1 is SGHAT, CDR2 FQDESV (reference sequence). V lost 2 bases, J lost 9 bases, and 8 bases lay in between. The data derive from a study of cytomegalovirus exposure and HLA in healthy donors. Study-wide points: A later analysis by the authors found several of the most significant clusters apparently linked to common viral pathogens.

The V call is TRBV11-1, the J call TRBJ2-1; D possibly corresponds to TRBD2 (5 bases). Sequencing was performed on PBMCs. The clonotype was recovered from a man younger than 30 in good health and CMV-seropositive. The CDR3 reads CASSLPGGEQFF. In DNA form, the CDR3 reads TGTGCCAGCAGCTTACCCGGAGGTGAGCAGTTCTTC.